This T cell receptor beta chain was recorded in a study of response to subunit inactivated influenza vaccine. TCRdb itself ran the RT-PCR reads through MiXCR, one entry per CDR3 protein. Among under 800,000 distinct CDR3 sequences, approximately 15% were seen once, and the ten largest hold approximately 6.5%. Remarks on this clonotype: Its antigen is as yet unknown.

The CDR3 runs 13 residues. V lost 0 bases and J 11 bases, leaving 12 bases between the germline ends. The germline V gene has CDR1 MGHRA and CDR2 YSYEKL. Points from the study as a whole: It was the authors' suggestion that each seasonal influenza vaccination recruits few new T cells.

The source material was PBMCs from blood, sampled 14 to 15 days before vaccination. V gene TRBV4-1 combines with J gene TRBJ2-3; tentative D call: TRBD2 (6 bases). The source is a man in his fifties or sixties who received an inactivated influenza vaccine. Here the CDR3 reads CASSQDPGGGQYF. In DNA, the CDR3 is TGCGCCAGCAGCCAAGATCCCGGGGGTGGGCAGTATTTT.